The clone carrying this TCR beta chain has just one count. Its antigen is undetermined. This specimen comes from a study of T-cell memory formation after mild COVID-19. Overall study context: TCR clusters were largely donor specific. General study results and limits: Most CD4+ clones that shrank were in CM and EM, while CD8+ ones turned up in EMRA. Memory cells collected pre-infection included some clones that later responded, suggesting cross-reactive memory joined.

From the 5' RACE reads, TCRdb called clonotypes with MiXCR, one entry per CDR3 protein. The table shows approximately 500,000 distinct CDR3 sequences, with more than 20% occurring only once. Looked up from germline, CDR1 is SGHNT and CDR2 is YENEEA. The CDR3 length is 16 residues. With 0 bases removed from V and 2 bases from J, the gap between germline ends came to 14 bases. The sequence was obtained from an adult woman who had mild COVID-19 (a few samples of this study predate the infection). Cell type and time point are not known. This chain links TRBV11-3 with TRBJ2-7, with no clear D. Sequencing used PBMCs or a T cell subset sorted from them (not recorded which). For the CDR3, the DNA is TGTGCCAGCAGCTTAGAAGGCCGCGTTGTGGCCTACGAGCAGTACTTC. As protein: CASSLEGRVVAYEQYF.